A selection of T cell receptor beta chains follows, all from one sample in a study of cytomegalovirus exposure and HLA in healthy donors. Only in-frame clones appear in the TCRdb table, and some are missing; sequencing was by immunoSEQ multiplex PCR. The table lists approximately 140,000 clones, roughly 62% of them singletons. Sample: PBMCs. These receptors were obtained from a male donor in good health and CMV-seronegative. CDR3s include the opening cysteine and the closing phenylalanine or tryptophan. The D gene is left open where the match is weak. Some rows mark clone size as missing; the rest say once, few, many or name a class of expanded clone.

clone size,V gene,J gene,D gene,CDR3 DNA,CDR3 protein
-,TRBV5-4,TRBJ2-5,TRBD1,TGTGCCAGCAGCTTACCCGACAGGGGTGAGACCCAGTACTTC,CASSLPDRGETQYF
-,TRBV7-2,TRBJ1-1,-,TGTGCCAGCAGCTTAGTTAAATCCCAGACTGAAGCTTTCTTT,CASSLVKSQTEAFF
few,TRBV10-2,TRBJ1-2,-,TGCGCCAGCCTCGGGGGGCGGAGGGCCTATGGCTACACCTTC,CASLGGRRAYGYTF
-,TRBV19,TRBJ2-3,TRBD2,TGTGCCAGTAGTATTGGGAGCCTGACTAGCGGGGGCACAGATACGCAGTATTTT,CASSIGSLTSGGTDTQYF
-,TRBV9,TRBJ2-1,TRBD2,TGTGCCAGCAGCGCCCATAGCGGGGGGTCGAATGAGCAGTTCTTC,CASSAHSGGSNEQFF
-,TRBV19,TRBJ2-1,-,TGTGCCAGTAGTAGAGGGCTTGAGCAGTTCTTC,CASSRGLEQFF
-,TRBV19,TRBJ1-4,TRBD1,TGTGCCAGTAGTAGGGGACAGGATGGAGAAAAACTGTTTTTT,CASSRGQDGEKLFF
-,TRBV7-9,TRBJ2-2,-,TGTGCCAGCAGCTCACAGGGTCAGGAGCTGTTTTTT,CASSSQGQELFF
-,TRBV7-9,TRBJ1-5,-,TGTGCCAGCAGCAAACTAATCCCGGGACAACGCAATCAGCCCCAGCATTTT,CASSKLIPGQRNQPQHF
few,TRBV11-2,TRBJ1-2,-,TGTGCCAGCAGCTTAGTTCAGGGAAGGGGTTATGGCTACACCTTC,CASSLVQGRGYGYTF
-,TRBV6-1,TRBJ2-5,TRBD1,TGTGCCAGCAGTGAAGCCGGGACAGGGGGTCTAGAGACCCAGTACTTC,CASSEAGTGGLETQYF
once,TRBV28,TRBJ1-1,-,TGTGCCAGCAGCCGCCCGACAGACATGAACACTGAAGCTTTCTTT,CASSRPTDMNTEAFF
few,TRBV19,TRBJ2-1,-,TGTGCCAGTACCCCCGGGGGACCGCCCAATGAGCAGTTCTTC,CASTPGGPPNEQFF
few,TRBV19,TRBJ2-1,TRBD2,TGTGCCAGTAGTATCCCCAGCGGGGGGGTAAATGAGCAGTTCTTC,CASSIPSGGVNEQFF
-,TRBV5-1,TRBJ2-7,TRBD1,TGCGCCAGCAGCTTGGGGGGACAGGGCGCCTACGAGCAGTACTTC,CASSLGGQGAYEQYF
-,TRBV7-6,TRBJ2-5,-,TGTGCCAGCAGCTTGGGGCCTAGAGAGACCCAGTACTTC,CASSLGPRETQYF
once,TRBV29-1,TRBJ1-2,-,TGCAGCGTTGAAATCTATGAGAACTATGGCTACCCCTTC,CSVEIYENYGYPF
once,TRBV18,TRBJ1-1,-,TGTGCCAGCTCACCAGGCGGGAACACTGAAGCTTTCTTT,CASSPGGNTEAFF
few,TRBV4-1,TRBJ1-5,TRBD1,TGCGCCAGCAGCCGATCGACAGGGGGCGAGGTTCGGCCCCAGCATTTT,CASSRSTGGEVRPQHF
-,TRBV29-1,TRBJ1-2,-,TGCAGCGCCTATTCGGACTATGGCTACACCTTC,CSAYSDYGYTF